This T cell receptor beta chain came from a study of patients and donors after allogeneic stem cell transplantation. The table lists this clonotype with a few counts. Trimming pared 0 bases from V and 0 bases from J, leaving 7 bases between. Germline V gene data show CDR1 as KGHDR and CDR2 as SFDVKD. The CDR3 spans 16 residues. TCRdb used MiXCR to reprocess the RT-PCR reads, holding one entry per CDR3 protein. This table has fewer than 500,000 distinct CDR3 sequences, 16% appearing once. The chain joins TRBV24-1 to TRBJ2-2; D uncertain. The sequenced material came from blood, either unsorted or a sorted T cell fraction (not recorded which). This receptor was identified in a human donor who was either an allogeneic HSCT recipient or a stem cell or donor lymphocyte infusion donor (not recorded which). It is not recorded whose cells these are; they may come from a transplant donor. The CDR3 nucleotides read TGTGCCACCAGTGATTTGACCGGTTCGAACACCGGGGAGCTGTTTTTT. This translates into CATSDLTGSNTGELFF.